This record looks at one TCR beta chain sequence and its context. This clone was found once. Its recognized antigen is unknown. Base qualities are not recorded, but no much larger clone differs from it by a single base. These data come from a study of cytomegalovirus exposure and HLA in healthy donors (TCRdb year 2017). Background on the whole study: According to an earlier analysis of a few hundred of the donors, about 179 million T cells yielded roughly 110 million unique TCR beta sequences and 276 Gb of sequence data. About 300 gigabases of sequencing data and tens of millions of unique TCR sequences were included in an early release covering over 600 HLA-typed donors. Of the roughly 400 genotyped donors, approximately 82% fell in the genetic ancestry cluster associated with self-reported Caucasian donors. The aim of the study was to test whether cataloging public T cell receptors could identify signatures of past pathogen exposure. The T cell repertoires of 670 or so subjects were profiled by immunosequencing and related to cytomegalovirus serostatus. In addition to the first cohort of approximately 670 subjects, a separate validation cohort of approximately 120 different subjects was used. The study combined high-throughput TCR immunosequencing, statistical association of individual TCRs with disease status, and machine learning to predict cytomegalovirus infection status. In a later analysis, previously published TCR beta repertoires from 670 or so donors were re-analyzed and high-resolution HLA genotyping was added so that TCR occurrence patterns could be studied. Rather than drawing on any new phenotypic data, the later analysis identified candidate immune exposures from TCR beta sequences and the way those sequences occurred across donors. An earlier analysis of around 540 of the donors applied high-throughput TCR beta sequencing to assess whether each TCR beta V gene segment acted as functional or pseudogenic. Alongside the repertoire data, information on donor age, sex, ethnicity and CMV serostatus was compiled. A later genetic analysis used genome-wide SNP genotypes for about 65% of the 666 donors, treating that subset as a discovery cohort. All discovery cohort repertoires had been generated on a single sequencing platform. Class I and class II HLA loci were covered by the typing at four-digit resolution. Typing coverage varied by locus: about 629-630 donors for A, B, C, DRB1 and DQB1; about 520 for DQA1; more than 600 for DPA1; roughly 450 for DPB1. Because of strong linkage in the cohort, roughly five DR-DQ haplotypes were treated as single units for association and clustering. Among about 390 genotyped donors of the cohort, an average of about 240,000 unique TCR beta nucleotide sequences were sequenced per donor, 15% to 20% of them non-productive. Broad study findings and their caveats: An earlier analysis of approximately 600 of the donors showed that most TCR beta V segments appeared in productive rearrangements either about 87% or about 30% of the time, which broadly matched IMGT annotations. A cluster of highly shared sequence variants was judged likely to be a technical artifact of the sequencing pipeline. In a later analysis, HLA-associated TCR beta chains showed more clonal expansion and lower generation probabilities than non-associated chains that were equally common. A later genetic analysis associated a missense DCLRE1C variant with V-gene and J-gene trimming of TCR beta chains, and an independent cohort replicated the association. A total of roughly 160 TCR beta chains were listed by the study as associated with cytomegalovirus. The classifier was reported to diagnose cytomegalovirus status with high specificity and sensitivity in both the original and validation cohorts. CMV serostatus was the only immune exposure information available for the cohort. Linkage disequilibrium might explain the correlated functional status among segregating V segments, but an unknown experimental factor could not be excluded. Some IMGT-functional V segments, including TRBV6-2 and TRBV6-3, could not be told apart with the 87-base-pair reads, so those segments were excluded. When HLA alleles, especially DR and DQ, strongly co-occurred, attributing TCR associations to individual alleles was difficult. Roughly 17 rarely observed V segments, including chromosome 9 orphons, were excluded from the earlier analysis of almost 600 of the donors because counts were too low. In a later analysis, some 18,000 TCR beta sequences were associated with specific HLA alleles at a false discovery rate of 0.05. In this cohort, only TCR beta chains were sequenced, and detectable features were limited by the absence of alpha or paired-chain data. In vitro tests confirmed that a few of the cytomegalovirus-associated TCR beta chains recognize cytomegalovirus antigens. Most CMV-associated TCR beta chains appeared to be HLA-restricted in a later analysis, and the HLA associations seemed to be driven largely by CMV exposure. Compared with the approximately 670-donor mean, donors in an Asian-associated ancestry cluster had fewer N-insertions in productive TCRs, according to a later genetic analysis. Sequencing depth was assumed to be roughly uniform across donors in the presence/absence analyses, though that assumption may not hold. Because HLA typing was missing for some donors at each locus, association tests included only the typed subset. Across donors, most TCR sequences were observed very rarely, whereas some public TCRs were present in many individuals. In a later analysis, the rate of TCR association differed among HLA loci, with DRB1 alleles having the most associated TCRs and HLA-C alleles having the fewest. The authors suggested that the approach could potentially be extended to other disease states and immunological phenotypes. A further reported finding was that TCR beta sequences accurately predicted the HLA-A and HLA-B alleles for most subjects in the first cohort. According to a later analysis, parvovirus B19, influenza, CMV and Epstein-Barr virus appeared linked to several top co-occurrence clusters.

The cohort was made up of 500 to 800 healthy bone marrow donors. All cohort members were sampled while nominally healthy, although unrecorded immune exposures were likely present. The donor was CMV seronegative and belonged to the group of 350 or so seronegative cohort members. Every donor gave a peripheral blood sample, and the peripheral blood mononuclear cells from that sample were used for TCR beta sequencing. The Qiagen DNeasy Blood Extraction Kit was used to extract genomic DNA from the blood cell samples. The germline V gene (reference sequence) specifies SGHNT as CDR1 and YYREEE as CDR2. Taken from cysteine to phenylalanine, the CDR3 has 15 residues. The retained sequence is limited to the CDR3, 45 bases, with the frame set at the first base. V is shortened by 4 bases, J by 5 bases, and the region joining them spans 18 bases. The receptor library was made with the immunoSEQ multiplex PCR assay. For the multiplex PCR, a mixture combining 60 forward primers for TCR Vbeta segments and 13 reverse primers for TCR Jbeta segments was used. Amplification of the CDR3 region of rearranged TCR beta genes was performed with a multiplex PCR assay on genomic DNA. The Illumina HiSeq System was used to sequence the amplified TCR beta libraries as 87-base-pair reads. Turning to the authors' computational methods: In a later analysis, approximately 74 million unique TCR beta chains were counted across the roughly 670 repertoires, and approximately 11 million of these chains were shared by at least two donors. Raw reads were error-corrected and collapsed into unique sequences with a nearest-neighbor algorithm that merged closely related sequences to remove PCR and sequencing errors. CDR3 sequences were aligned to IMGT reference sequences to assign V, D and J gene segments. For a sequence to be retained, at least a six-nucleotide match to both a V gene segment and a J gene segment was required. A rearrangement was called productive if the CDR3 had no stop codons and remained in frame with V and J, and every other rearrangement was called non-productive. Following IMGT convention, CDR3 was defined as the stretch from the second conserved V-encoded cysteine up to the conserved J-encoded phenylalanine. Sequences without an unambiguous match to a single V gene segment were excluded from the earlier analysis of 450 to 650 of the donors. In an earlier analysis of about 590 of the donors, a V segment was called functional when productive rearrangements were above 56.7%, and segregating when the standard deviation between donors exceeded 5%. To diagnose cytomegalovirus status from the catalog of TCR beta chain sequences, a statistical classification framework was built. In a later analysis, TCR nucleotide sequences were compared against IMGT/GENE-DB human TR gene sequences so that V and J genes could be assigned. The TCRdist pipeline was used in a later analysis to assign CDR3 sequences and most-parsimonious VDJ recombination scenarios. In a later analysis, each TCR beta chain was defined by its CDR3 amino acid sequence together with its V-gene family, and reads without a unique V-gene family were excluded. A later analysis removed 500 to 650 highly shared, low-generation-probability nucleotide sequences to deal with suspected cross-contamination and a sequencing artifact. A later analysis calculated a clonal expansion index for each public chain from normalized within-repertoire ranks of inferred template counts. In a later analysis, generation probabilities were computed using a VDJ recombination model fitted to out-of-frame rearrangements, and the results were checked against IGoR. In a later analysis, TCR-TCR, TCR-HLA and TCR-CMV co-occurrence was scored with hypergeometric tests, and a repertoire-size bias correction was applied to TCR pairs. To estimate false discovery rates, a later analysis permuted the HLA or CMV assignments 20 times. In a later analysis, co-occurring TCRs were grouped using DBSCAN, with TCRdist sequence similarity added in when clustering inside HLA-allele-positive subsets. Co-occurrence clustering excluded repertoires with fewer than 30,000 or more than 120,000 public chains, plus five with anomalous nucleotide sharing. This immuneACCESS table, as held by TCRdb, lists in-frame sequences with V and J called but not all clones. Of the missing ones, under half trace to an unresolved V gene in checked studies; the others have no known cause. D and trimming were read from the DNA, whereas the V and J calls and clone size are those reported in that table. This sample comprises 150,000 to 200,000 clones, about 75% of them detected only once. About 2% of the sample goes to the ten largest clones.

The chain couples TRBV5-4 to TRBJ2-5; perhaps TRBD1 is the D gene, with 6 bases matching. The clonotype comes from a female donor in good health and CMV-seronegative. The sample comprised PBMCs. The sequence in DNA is TGTGCCAGCAGCATTGGACAGCTCTATGGCGAGACCCAGTACTTC. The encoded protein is CASSIGQLYGETQYF.